This note documents a single TCR beta chain sequence. Its specificity is not known. The record originates from a study of cytomegalovirus exposure and HLA in healthy donors. General study results and limits: An analysis was carried out later, and it reportedly showed fewer N-insertions in an Asian-associated ancestry cluster than the approximately 700-donor mean. Sequencing probably produced one cluster of sequence variants that were highly shared. Clonal expansion, a later analysis showed, was greater in HLA-associated TCR beta chains than in equally common others. In a later analysis, the majority of CMV-associated beta chains seemingly showed HLA restriction.

Primers: 60 Vbeta forward and 13 Jbeta reverse. Sequencing was performed with immunoSEQ multiplex PCR; in TCRdb, only in-frame clones are kept and a portion is missing. This table has about 95,000 clones, about 80% appearing once. V lost 3 bases and J lost 3; bases outside the gene matches: 4. Germline V CDR1 and CDR2: MDHEN, SYDVKM. CDR3 size: 15 residues. Material: PBMCs. This chain uses TRBV28 with TRBJ2-3; 9 nucleotides agree with TRBD1. The sequence was collected from a young man in good health and CMV-seropositive. As DNA, the CDR3 is TGTGCCAGCAGTTTCCGGGACAGGGTTACAGATACGCAGTATTTT. Translation: CASSFRDRVTDTQYF. The full variable domain, rest sourced from reference TRBV28 and TRBJ2-3, is DVKVTQSSRYLVKRTGEKVFLECVQDMDHENMFWYRQDPGLGLRLIYFSYDVKMKEKGDIPEGYSVSREKKERFSLILESASTNQTSMYLCASSFRDRVTDTQYFGPGTRLTVL.